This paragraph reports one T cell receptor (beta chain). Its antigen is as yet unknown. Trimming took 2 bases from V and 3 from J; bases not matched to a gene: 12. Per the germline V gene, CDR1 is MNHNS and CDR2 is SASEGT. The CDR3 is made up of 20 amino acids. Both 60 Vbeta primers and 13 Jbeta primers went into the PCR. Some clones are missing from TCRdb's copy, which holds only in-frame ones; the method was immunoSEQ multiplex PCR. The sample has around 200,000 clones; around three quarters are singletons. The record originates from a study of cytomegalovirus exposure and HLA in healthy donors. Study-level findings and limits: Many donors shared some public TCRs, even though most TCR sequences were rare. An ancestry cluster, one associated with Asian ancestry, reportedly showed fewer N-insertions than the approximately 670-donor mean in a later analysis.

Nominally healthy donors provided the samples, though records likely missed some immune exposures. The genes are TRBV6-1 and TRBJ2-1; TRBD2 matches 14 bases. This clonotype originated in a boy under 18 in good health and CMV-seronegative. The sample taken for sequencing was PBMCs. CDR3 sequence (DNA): TGTGCCAGCAGTGAATTGTTCGGGACTAGCGGGAGTTTTGGCTACAATGAGCAGTTCTTC. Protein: CASSELFGTSGSFGYNEQFF.